The 30 T cell receptor beta chains listed next were all sequenced from one sample in a study of T cell responses to AZD1222 COVID-19 vaccine. The method was immunoSEQ multiplex PCR; TCRdb's version includes in-frame clones alone and lacks a portion of them. This sample yields more than 110,000 clones, of which around 90% are seen a single time; approximately 3.5% belongs to the top ten. The specimen was peripheral blood, collected on day 0 of AZD1222 vaccination. Receptors originate from an adult in good health.

As regards this clone: One end of the junction varies from germline; a read error may be responsible. V gene TRBV14 combines with J gene TRBJ1-2; D call uncertain. CDR3 length equals 13 residues. The germline V gene encodes CDR1 SGHDN and CDR2 FVKESK. Here the CDR3 DNA reads TGTGCCAGCAGCCAAGAATTAGACGGCTATCAGGCCTTC. Encoded protein: CASSQELDGYQAF.

In the case of this clone: A junction boundary mismatches the germline segment, possibly from a read error. The chain joins TRBV7-2 to TRBJ2-2, with D possibly matching TRBD1 (6 bases). Germline CDR1 reads SGHTA; CDR2 reads FQGNSA. The CDR3 is 13 residues long. The CDR3 here is CVSTFTGSGELFF. The CDR3 DNA sequence: TGTGTCAGCACATTTACAGGGTCTGGGGAGCTGTTTTTT.

The V call is TRBV4-3, the J call TRBJ1-2, with TRBD1 as a possible D gene (6 bases). The CDR3 sequence is 13 residues long. V lost 0 bases and J 4 bases, leaving 6 bases between the germline ends. Germline V CDR1 and CDR2: LGHNA, YSLEER. The CDR3 region has the DNA TGCGCCAGCAGCCAAGAACAGGGCTATGGCTACACCTTC. Translating gives CASSQEQGYGYTF.

The chain links TRBV12-5 to TRBJ2-3; TRBD2 is a possible D gene (5 bases). The ends were cut back, 7 bases at V and 0 bases at J, with 14 bases in the middle. Germline CDR1 LGHNT, CDR2 FRNRAP. This CDR3 is built from 15 residues. CDR3 protein: CASAPGRVSTDTQYF. In DNA, the CDR3 is TGTGCTAGTGCCCCGGGAAGGGTCAGCACAGATACGCAGTATTTT.

This clone was seen just once. The genes are TRBV19 and TRBJ1-1; TRBD1 might be the D (5 bases). This CDR3 has 15 residues. Trimming pared 3 bases from V and 5 bases from J, leaving 16 bases between. Germline-derived CDR1 and CDR2 are LNHDA and SQIVND (reference sequence). CDR3: CASSILTAALTEAFF. In DNA, the CDR3 is TGTGCCAGTAGTATCTTGACAGCGGCGTTGACTGAAGCTTTCTTT. The whole variable domain, remainder taken from reference TRBV19 and TRBJ1-1, is DGGITQSPKYLFRKEGQNVTLSCEQNLNHDAMYWYRQDPGQGLRLIYYSQIVNDFQKGDIAEGYSVSREKKESFPLTVTSAQKNPTAFYLCASSILTAALTEAFFGQGTRLTVV.

The rearrangement joins TRBV12-3 or TRBV12-4 to TRBJ2-7; 7 bases fit TRBD2. The CDR3 has 13 residues. The V segment lost 6 bases and the J segment 5 bases; nucleotides outside the gene matches: 7. DNA of the CDR3: TGTGCCAGCAGAGGACTAGTAAATAACGAGCAGTACTTC. Encoded protein: CASRGLVNNEQYF.

This chain connects TRBV5-1 to TRBJ2-1, with a tentative D call TRBD2 (6 bases). The CDR3 loop spans 14 amino acids. V was cut by 0 bases and J by 6 bases, with 10 bases left in between. Germline V gene data show CDR1 as SGHRS and CDR2 as YFSETQ. Written as DNA, the CDR3 is TGCGCCAGCAGCTTGGGGGGACTCGGCAATGAGCAGTTCTTC. It codes for CASSLGGLGNEQFF.

The count of this clone is one. The rearrangement links TRBV18 to TRBJ2-2, with 9 nucleotides matching TRBD1. Germline CDR1 KGHSH, CDR2 LQKENI. CDR3 length: 16 amino acids. The ends lost 3 bases at V and 6 bases at J; junction bases unmatched: 8. The DNA for the CDR3 is TGTGCCAGCTCACCGGCGGGACAGGGAGCTTCCGGGGAGCTGTTTTTT. Translation: CASSPAGQGASGELFF.

This clone has just a few counts. The V and J genes are TRBV27 and TRBJ2-7, with D hard to call. This CDR3 contains 12 residues. The germline gives CDR1 MNHEY, CDR2 SMNVEV (reference sequence). With 4 bases removed from V and 2 bases from J, the gap between germline ends came to 6 bases. The chain's CDR3 is CASSSPPYEQYF. CDR3 DNA: TGTGCCAGCAGTTCCCCTCCCTACGAGCAGTACTTC.

The rearrangement joins TRBV24-1 to TRBJ2-7, with unresolved D. The V and J ends lost 9 bases and 6 bases respectively, with 20 bases between them. Germline CDR1 KGHDR, CDR2 SFDVKD. The CDR3 is made up of 14 amino acids. The CDR3 sequence: CATQNRAPFLEQYF. The CDR3 nucleotides are TGTGCCACCCAGAACCGGGCTCCATTCCTCGAGCAGTACTTC.

V usage is TRBV13 and J usage is TRBJ2-1, with TRBD2 matching over 9 bases. The CDR3 consists of 17 residues. V lost 1 base, J lost 2 bases, and 6 bases stayed unmatched. Germline V gene lookup returns CDR1 PRHDT and CDR2 FYEKMQ (reference sequence). The CDR3 region is CASSLAASGITYNEQFF. DNA of the CDR3: TGTGCCAGCAGCTTAGCAGCTAGCGGGATCACCTACAATGAGCAGTTCTTC.

The rearrangement uses TRBV4-3 and TRBJ2-5; D ambiguous. The CDR3 contains 14 residues. V gave up 0 bases and J gave up 2 bases, with 7 bases separating them. CDR1 is LGHNA, CDR2 YSLEER, per germline. This chain's CDR3 is CASSQEVSQETQYF. In DNA form, the CDR3 reads TGCGCCAGCAGCCAAGAAGTATCGCAAGAGACCCAGTACTTC.

The chain is built from TRBV4-2 and TRBJ1-5, with D possibly being TRBD1 (5 bases). Germline V lookup: CDR1 LGHNA, CDR2 YNFKEQ. The CDR3 length is 16 residues. Trimming took off 1 base at V and 3 bases at J, with 13 bases between the two ends. CDR3 sequence: CASSQVGGRDNQPQHF. In nucleotides, the CDR3 is TGTGCCAGCAGCCAAGTGGGAGGCAGGGACAATCAGCCCCAGCATTTT.

V and J are TRBV23-1 and TRBJ1-2; TRBD1 is a possible D gene (6 bases). TRBV23-1 is recorded as an ORF, its role being uncertain. V lost 2 bases and J lost 5, with 15 bases in between. The CDR3 has 15 amino acids. The DNA for the CDR3 is TGCGCCAGCAGTCAAGAGGGGGAAGACGCTTATGGCTACACCTTC. This translates into CASSQEGEDAYGYTF.

The V call is TRBV10-3, the J call TRBJ2-5, with 8 bases matching TRBD1. The J segment lost 4 bases and the V segment lost 3 bases, leaving 1 base of the junction unmatched. This CDR3 is built from 13 residues. Germline V lookup: CDR1 ENHRY, CDR2 SYGVKD. CDR3 protein: CAISDRGRETQYF. The CDR3 DNA reads as TGTGCCATCAGTGACAGGGGGCGAGAGACCCAGTACTTC.

This sequence joins TRBV19 and TRBJ2-5; 11 bases map to TRBD2. In germline, CDR1 is LNHDA, CDR2 SQIVND (reference sequence). The trim removed 4 bases at V and 4 bases at J, leaving 5 bases unmatched. This CDR3 spans 15 amino acids. The DNA of the CDR3 is TGTGCCAGTAGTAATCCGGGACTAGCGGTAGAGACCCAGTACTTC. Protein product: CASSNPGLAVETQYF.

The rearrangement joins TRBV5-4 to TRBJ1-4, with TRBD1 matching over 7 bases. The CDR3 consists of 16 residues. From germline, CDR1 is SGHNT and CDR2 YYREEE (reference sequence). V dropped 3 bases and J dropped 7; count of bases not matched to a gene: 12. Here the CDR3 DNA reads TGTGCCAGCAGCTCCCCGGATGGCAGGGGGAGTGAAAAACTGTTTTTT. Residues: CASSSPDGRGSEKLFF.

The rearrangement links TRBV15 to TRBJ1-5, with D maybe TRBD1 (5 bases). V was cut by 0 bases and J by 0 bases, with 15 bases left in between. CDR3 length: 18 residues. CDR1 and CDR2 (germline): LNHNV, YYDKDF (reference sequence). CDR3 residues: CATSRDPPRVYSNQPQHF. CDR3 DNA sequence: TGTGCCACCAGCAGAGATCCCCCCAGGGTTTATAGCAATCAGCCCCAGCATTTT.

The rearrangement uses TRBV27 and TRBJ1-2, with 8 nucleotides matching TRBD1. With V trimmed by 0 bases and J by 7 bases, 1 base remained unmatched. Germline CDR1 is MNHEY and CDR2 is SMNVEV (reference sequence). The CDR3 is 13 amino acids. The CDR3 sequence: CASSLSDRAGYTF. The CDR3 nucleotides are TGTGCCAGCAGTTTATCGGACAGGGCTGGCTACACCTTC.

The J gene is TRBJ1-1, the V gene TRBV6-2 or TRBV6-3; no clear D. Deletions cut 6 bases from V and 1 base from J, with 18 bases between. This CDR3 is 16 amino acids long. The germline V gene encodes CDR1 MNHEY and CDR2 SVGEGT. The CDR3 nucleotides are TGTGCCAGCAGCCAACGACGAAACAGACAGAACACTGAAGCTTTCTTT. It translates to CASSQRRNRQNTEAFF.

This chain connects TRBV7-2 to TRBJ1-5; D may be TRBD1 (5 bases). V lost 7 bases, J lost 6 bases, and 16 bases lay in between. Germline loops: CDR1 SGHTA, CDR2 FQGNSA. There are 14 residues in the CDR3. CDR3: CASTSGSGSQPQHF. The CDR3 DNA reads TGTGCCAGCACATCGGGTTCAGGGAGTCAGCCCCAGCATTTT.

This sequence joins TRBV13 and TRBJ1-1; maybe TRBD1 (6 bases). Trimming pared 5 bases from V and 6 bases from J, leaving 16 bases between. Germline V gives CDR1 PRHDT, CDR2 FYEKMQ (reference sequence). This CDR3 is built from 14 residues. The CDR3 DNA is TGTGCCAGCAGCCCTACAGGGCGTGGCGCTGAAGCTTTCTTT. Encoded protein: CASSPTGRGAEAFF.

This clone came up once. V is TRBV19 and J is TRBJ1-3, with TRBD1 matching over 7 bases. This CDR3 comprises 14 residues. CDR1 LNHDA and CDR2 SQIVND come from the germline V gene (reference sequence). The V gene end was trimmed by 5 bases and the J gene end by 2 bases; junction bases not matched to a gene: 3. The CDR3 nucleotides are TGTGCCAGTAGTCCGGGGACAGCTGGAAACACCATATATTTT. Protein sequence: CASSPGTAGNTIYF.

V and J are TRBV14 and TRBJ2-5; D may be TRBD2 (5 bases). Germline V gives CDR1 SGHDN, CDR2 FVKESK. The V end was cut by 4 bases, the J end by 4 bases, with 16 bases between. CDR3 length: 15 amino acids. The CDR3 loop reads CASSRPSGPLETQYF. CDR3 DNA sequence: TGTGCCAGCAGCCGCCCCAGCGGTCCTCTAGAGACCCAGTACTTC.

J is TRBJ1-2 and V is TRBV3-1 (or the pseudogene TRBV3-2), with TRBD1 as a possible D gene (5 bases). V lost 3 bases to trimming and J lost 8 bases, with 16 bases between them. Germline CDR1 reads LGHDT; CDR2 reads YNNKEL (reference sequence). This CDR3 contains 14 residues. In DNA form, the CDR3 reads TGTGCCAGCAGCCACGCGGGCCTTGGGGGAGGCTACACCTTC. This translates into CASSHAGLGGGYTF.

The rearrangement joins TRBV12-3 or TRBV12-4 to TRBJ1-1; TRBD1 agrees at 8 bases. V lost 5 bases, J lost 7 bases, and 6 bases stayed unmatched. CDR3 length equals 13 residues. In DNA, the CDR3 is TGTGCCAGCAGTCTCGAACAGGGGGGTGAAGCTTTCTTT. Amino acids: CASSLEQGGEAFF.

J is TRBJ1-6 and V is TRBV7-8, with D uncertain. CDR3 size: 13 residues. The germline gives CDR1 SGHVS, CDR2 FQNEAQ. Trimming removed 5 bases at V and 10 bases at J, with 12 bases between. CDR3: CASSPPPMSPLHF. CDR3 nucleotide sequence: TGTGCCAGCAGCCCCCCGCCTATGTCACCCCTCCACTTT.

This chain uses TRBV7-9 with TRBJ2-5, with 10 bases fitting TRBD2. CDR1 and CDR2 (germline): SEHNR, FQNEAQ (reference sequence). V gave up 1 base and J gave up 1 base; unmatched junction bases: 0. The CDR3 consists of 15 residues. The CDR3 coding sequence is TGTGCCAGCAGCTTAGGGACTAGCGGCCAAGAGACCCAGTACTTC. Translation gives CASSLGTSGQETQYF.

This chain connects TRBV19 to TRBJ1-4; D unclear. Looked up from germline, CDR1 is LNHDA and CDR2 is SQIVND (reference sequence). V lost 7 bases, J lost 6 bases, and 18 bases lay in between. This CDR3 spans 15 amino acids. CDR3 residues: CASTLGSGYYEKLFF. In DNA form, the CDR3 reads TGTGCCAGTACTTTAGGCTCAGGCTATTATGAAAAACTGTTTTTT. Complete variable domain (other parts from reference TRBV19 and TRBJ1-4): DGGITQSPKYLFRKEGQNVTLSCEQNLNHDAMYWYRQDPGQGLRLIYYSQIVNDFQKGDIAEGYSVSREKKESFPLTVTSAQKNPTAFYLCASTLGSGYYEKLFFGSGTQLSVL.

The chain links TRBV7-3 to TRBJ2-3, with TRBD2 identical over 10 bases. The germline CDR1 and CDR2 sequences are SGHTA and FQGTGA. Trimming took 5 bases from V and 1 from J; bases not matched to a gene: 3. The CDR3 spans 15 residues. The CDR3 loop reads CASSTGTSGTDTQYF. In nucleotides, the CDR3 is TGTGCCAGCAGCACTGGGACTAGCGGCACAGATACGCAGTATTTT.